Shown below are 11 T cell receptor beta chains from a single sample sequenced in a study of blood T cell repertoires in COVID-19. The method was immunoSEQ multiplex PCR; TCRdb's version includes in-frame clones alone and lacks a portion of them. Here the sample spans about 56,000 clones, approximately 84% being singletons. The sequenced material came from peripheral blood. The receptors were gathered from a man between 60 and 75 years old with COVID-19, enrolled during active disease.

The J gene is TRBJ1-2, the V gene TRBV14; 7 nucleotides match TRBD1. This CDR3 region has 13 residues. Germline V gives CDR1 SGHDN, CDR2 FVKESK. V was clipped by 5 bases and J by 5 bases; unmatched bases: 5. The CDR3 region is CASSIGTDYGYTF. CDR3 DNA sequence: TGTGCCAGCAGCATCGGGACAGATTATGGCTACACCTTC.

This clone was detected once. This chain joins TRBV19 and TRBJ2-2; 10 bases agree with TRBD2. V trimming: 6 bases; J trimming: 5 bases; junction bases outside the gene matches: 12. Germline values: CDR1 LNHDA, CDR2 SQIVND (reference sequence). This CDR3 is built from 17 residues. In DNA form, the CDR3 reads TGTGCCAGTAGACCCTATAATCTAGCGGGAGCTACCGGGGAGCTGTTTTTT. As protein: CASRPYNLAGATGELFF.

In this sample, this clone turned up a few times. The chain recombines TRBV2 with TRBJ2-7; TRBD2 might be the D (6 bases). Germline CDR1 is SNHLY and CDR2 is FYNNEI. The V and J ends lost 3 bases and 2 bases respectively, with 11 bases between them. The CDR3 is made up of 14 amino acids. CDR3 protein: CASSDWGEAYEQYF. CDR3 DNA sequence: TGTGCCAGCAGTGACTGGGGGGAGGCCTACGAGCAGTACTTC. The full variable domain, with the rest looked up from reference TRBV2 and TRBJ2-7, is EPEVTQTPSHQVTQMGQEVILRCVPISNHLYFYWYRQILGQKVEFLVSFYNNEISEKSEIFDDQFSVERPDGSNFTLKIRSTKLEDSAMYFCASSDWGEAYEQYFGPGTRLTVT.

This chain joins TRBV7-9 and TRBJ1-1; 7 bases are shared with TRBD1. This CDR3 is built from 17 residues. V was pared by 4 bases and J by 1 base, with 12 bases of the junction left unmatched. CDR1 is SEHNR and CDR2 is FQNEAQ in the germline V gene (reference sequence). CDR3 nucleotide sequence: TGTGCCAGCAGCTCCCCCTTGGCAGGGGGGTGGAACACTGAAGCTTTCTTT. Protein: CASSSPLAGGWNTEAFF.

The chain recombines TRBV5-1 with TRBJ2-3, with D uncertain. CDR1 and CDR2 (germline): SGHRS, YFSETQ. Trimming took off 1 base at V and 6 bases at J, with 15 bases between the two ends. There are 15 residues in the CDR3. The CDR3 sequence is CASSLTNGFLDTQYF. The CDR3 bases are TGCGCCAGCAGCTTGACTAATGGGTTCTTGGATACGCAGTATTTT.

J is TRBJ1-2 and V is TRBV19, with 7 bases lining up with TRBD1. The germline V gene has CDR1 LNHDA and CDR2 SQIVND (reference sequence). There are 16 residues in the CDR3. The junction had 11 bases not matched to a gene; V was cut back by 5 bases and J by 2 bases. The CDR3, as DNA: TGTGCCAGTAGTTTTGCCTCCGGGACAGAGAACTATGGCTACACCTTC. This gives the protein CASSFASGTENYGYTF.

In its sample, this clone was seen once. The rearrangement links TRBV7-3 to TRBJ2-1; D perhaps matches TRBD2 (5 bases). The V end was cut by 5 bases, the J end by 7 bases, with 12 bases between. The CDR3 contains 13 residues. In germline, CDR1 is SGHTA, CDR2 FQGTGA. CDR3 in DNA: TGTGCCAGCAGCCCCGTTTCGGGGAATGAGCAGTTCTTC. Protein product: CASSPVSGNEQFF.

This clone has more than one count but fewer than ten. The chain is built from TRBV5-5 and TRBJ1-2; tentatively, D is TRBD1 (5 bases). Trimming took off 1 base at V and 2 bases at J, with 12 bases between the two ends. Germline V gives CDR1 SGHKS, CDR2 YYEKEE (reference sequence). CDR3 length: 15 amino acids. The CDR3 sequence is CASSLSSGRNYGYTF. The CDR3 DNA sequence: TGTGCCAGCAGCTTGTCTTCAGGGCGGAACTATGGCTACACCTTC.

The gene calls are TRBV10-1 and TRBJ2-7; perhaps TRBD2 as D (6 bases). V was cut by 0 bases and J by 10 bases, with 16 bases left in between. This CDR3 region has 14 residues. Per the germline V gene, CDR1 is WNHNN and CDR2 is SYGVQD (reference sequence). DNA for the CDR3: TGCGCCAGCAGTGAGTCGATTAGCGGCGGTGAACAGTACTTC. It is translated as CASSESISGGEQYF.

In this sample, this clone turned up many times. The chain has TRBV9 and TRBJ1-2; 8 bases agree with TRBD1. With 4 bases clipped from V and 7 bases from J, the junction kept 9 bases outside the gene matches. This CDR3 spans 14 amino acids. Germline assignment: CDR1 SGDLS and CDR2 YYNGEE. CDR3 nucleotide sequence: TGTGCCAGCAGCCCACCAGGGGGCGCATTTGGCTACACCTTC. It translates to CASSPPGGAFGYTF. Filled out from reference TRBV9 and TRBJ1-2, the complete variable domain reads DSGVTQTPKHLITATGQRVTLRCSPRSGDLSVYWYQQSLDQGLQFLIQYYNGEERAKGNILERFSAQQFPDLHSELNLSSLELGDSALYFCASSPPGGAFGYTFGSGTRLTVV.

The J gene is TRBJ1-1, the V gene TRBV19, with D perhaps matching TRBD1 (6 bases). CDR1 is LNHDA and CDR2 is SQIVND in the germline V gene (reference sequence). V lost 1 base and J 10 bases, leaving 13 bases between the germline ends. CDR3 length equals 13 residues. The CDR3 here is CASSIVTGNRAFF. CDR3 DNA sequence: TGTGCCAGTAGTATAGTTACAGGGAATAGAGCTTTCTTT.